This T cell receptor beta chain was identified in a study of blood T cell repertoires in COVID-19. The wider study: Material from acute and convalescent COVID-19 was sourced from the United States, Italy and Spain.

CDR1 and CDR2 (germline): ENHRY, SYGVKD. V gave up 6 bases and J gave up 1 base, with 8 bases separating them. This CDR3 has 13 residues. Here immunoSEQ multiplex PCR was the method, and the copy in TCRdb shows in-frame clones only, minus some. This table has 100,000 or so clones, 80% appearing once. The sample comprised peripheral blood. The rearrangement uses TRBV10-3 and TRBJ2-3; TRBD1 might be the D (5 bases). The sequence was obtained from a human donor in a cohort sampled during active COVID-19. The CDR3 DNA reads as TGTGCCATCAGCATGACAGGCACAGATACGCAGTATTTT. As protein: CAISMTGTDTQYF.